The clone carrying this TCR beta chain is medium-sized (0.01 to 0.1%). A junction boundary mismatches the germline segment, possibly from a read error. In the original processing: Using reference gene primer amplification, nucleated cell counts were estimated. TCRdb's table, derived via immunoSEQ multiplex PCR, lists solely in-frame clones and lacks some. V, J and clone size are taken as reported in that table, and D and trimming were inferred from the DNA itself. Among about 43,000 clones listed, roughly 85% were seen once. The data stem from a study of blood T cell repertoires in COVID-19. About the study: Samples came from the United States, Italy and Spain, spanning acute and convalescent COVID-19. Sources were T cells, B-cell-depleted T cells, or PBMCs; the material itself was cDNA or gDNA.

CDR1 MNHNS and CDR2 SASEGT come from the germline V gene. The CDR3 sequence is 13 residues long. The sequencing input was peripheral blood. The receptor was derived from a man in his sixties with active COVID-19. The J gene is TRBJ2-1, the V gene TRBV6-1; TRBD2 matches at 8 bases. CDR3 bases: TGTGCCAGCAGTGAAGCGATGGAGCGGGAGCGGTTCTTC. Amino acid sequence: CASSEAMERERFF.